What follows is one T cell receptor beta chain and its context. The antigen remains unidentified. This specimen comes from a study of graft-versus-host responses after intestinal transplantation. Trimming removed 3 bases from V and 4 bases from J; junction bases left unmatched: 3. Germline V gene sequence: CDR1 SGHVS, CDR2 FQNEAQ. CDR3 length: 14 amino acids. Measured with immunoSEQ multiplex PCR; TCRdb has only the in-frame clones, and not every one. The table includes about 71,000 clones, 94% detected once. Findings and caveats of the study: Elevated graft-versus-host to host-versus-graft clonal ratios in allografts were recorded for patients with graft-donor T cell macrochimerism.

The receptor was derived from a human donor who received an intestinal transplant. The sequences come from unstimulated CD8+ T cells sorted from spleen or lymph node cells, collected before intestinal transplant. The chain has TRBV7-8 and TRBJ1-5; TRBD1 matches 7 bases. The CDR3, as DNA: TGTGCCAGCAGCTTGACAGGGCCAAATCAGCCCCAGCATTTT. Its translation: CASSLTGPNQPQHF.